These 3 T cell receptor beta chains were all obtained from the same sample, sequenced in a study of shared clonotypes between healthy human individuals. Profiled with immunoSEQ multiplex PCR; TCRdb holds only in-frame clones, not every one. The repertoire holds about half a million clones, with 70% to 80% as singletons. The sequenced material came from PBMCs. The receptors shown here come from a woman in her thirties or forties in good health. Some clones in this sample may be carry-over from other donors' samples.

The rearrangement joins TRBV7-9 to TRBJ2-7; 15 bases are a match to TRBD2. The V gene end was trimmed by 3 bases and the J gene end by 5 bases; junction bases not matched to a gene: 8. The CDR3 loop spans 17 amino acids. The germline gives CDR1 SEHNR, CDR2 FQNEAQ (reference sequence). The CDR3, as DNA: TGTGCCAGCAGCTTGGACCCCGGGACTAGCGGGAGGAACGAGCAGTACTTC. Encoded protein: CASSLDPGTSGRNEQYF. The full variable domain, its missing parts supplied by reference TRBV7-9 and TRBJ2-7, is DTGVSQNPRHKITKRGQNVTFRCDPISEHNRLYWYRQTLGQGPEFLTYFQNEAQLEKSRLLSDRFSAERPKGSFSTLEIQRTEQGDSAMYLCASSLDPGTSGRNEQYFGPGTRLTVT.

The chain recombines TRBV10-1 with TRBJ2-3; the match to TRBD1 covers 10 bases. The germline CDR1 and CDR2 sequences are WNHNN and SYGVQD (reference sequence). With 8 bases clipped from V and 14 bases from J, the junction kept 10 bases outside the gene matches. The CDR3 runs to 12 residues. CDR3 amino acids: CASGTGDGVLYF. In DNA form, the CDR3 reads TGCGCCAGCGGGACAGGGGACGGTGTTCTGTATTTT.

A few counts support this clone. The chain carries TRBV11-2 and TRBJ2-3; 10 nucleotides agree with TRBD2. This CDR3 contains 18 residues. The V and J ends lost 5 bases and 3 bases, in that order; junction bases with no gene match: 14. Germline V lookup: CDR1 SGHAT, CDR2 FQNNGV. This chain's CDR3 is CASSRRLLAGARTDTQYF. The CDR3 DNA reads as TGTGCCAGCAGCCGGAGGTTGCTAGCGGGAGCCAGAACAGATACGCAGTATTTT. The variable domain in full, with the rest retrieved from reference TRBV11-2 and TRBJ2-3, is EAGVAQSPRYKIIEKRQSVAFWCNPISGHATLYWYQQILGQGPKLLIQFQNNGVVDDSQLPKDRFSAERLKGVDSTLKIQPAKLEDSAVYLCASSRRLLAGARTDTQYFGPGTRLTVL.